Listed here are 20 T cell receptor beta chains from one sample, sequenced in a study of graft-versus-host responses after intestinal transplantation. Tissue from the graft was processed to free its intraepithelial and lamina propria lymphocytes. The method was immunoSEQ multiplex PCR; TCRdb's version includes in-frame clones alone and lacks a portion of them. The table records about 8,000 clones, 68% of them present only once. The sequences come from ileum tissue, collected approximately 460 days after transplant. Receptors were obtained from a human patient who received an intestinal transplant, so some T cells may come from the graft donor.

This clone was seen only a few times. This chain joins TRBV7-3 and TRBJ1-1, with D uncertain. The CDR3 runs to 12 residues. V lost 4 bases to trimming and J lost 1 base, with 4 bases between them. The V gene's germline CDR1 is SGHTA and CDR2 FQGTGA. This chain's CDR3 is CASSSENTEAFF. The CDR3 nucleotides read TGTGCCAGCAGCTCCGAGAACACTGAAGCTTTCTTT. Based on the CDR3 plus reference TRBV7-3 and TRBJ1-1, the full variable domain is GAGVSQTPSNKVTEKGKYVELRCDPISGHTALYWYRQSLGQGPEFLIYFQGTGAADDSGLPNDRFFAVRPEGSVSTLKIQRTERGDSAVYLCASSSENTEAFFGQGTRLTVV.

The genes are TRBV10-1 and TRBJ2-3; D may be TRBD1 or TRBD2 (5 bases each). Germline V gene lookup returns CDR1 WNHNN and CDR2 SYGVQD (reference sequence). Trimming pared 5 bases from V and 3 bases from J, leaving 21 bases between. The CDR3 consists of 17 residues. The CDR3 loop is CASSNGDPPLMTDTQYF. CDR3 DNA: TGCGCCAGCAGTAATGGGGACCCCCCGTTGATGACAGATACGCAGTATTTT.

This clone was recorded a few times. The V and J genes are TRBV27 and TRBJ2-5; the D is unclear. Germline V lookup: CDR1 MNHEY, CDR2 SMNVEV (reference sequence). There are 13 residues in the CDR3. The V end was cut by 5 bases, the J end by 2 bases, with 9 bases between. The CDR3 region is CASSTAFQETQYF. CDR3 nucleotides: TGTGCCAGCAGTACAGCTTTTCAAGAGACCCAGTACTTC.

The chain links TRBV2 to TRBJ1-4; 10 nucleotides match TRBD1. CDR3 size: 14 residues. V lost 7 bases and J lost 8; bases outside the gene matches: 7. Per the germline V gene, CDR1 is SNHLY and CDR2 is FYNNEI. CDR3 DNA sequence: TGTGCCAGCACTAAAGACAGGGGGCGGGAAAAACTGTTTTTT. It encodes CASTKDRGREKLFF.

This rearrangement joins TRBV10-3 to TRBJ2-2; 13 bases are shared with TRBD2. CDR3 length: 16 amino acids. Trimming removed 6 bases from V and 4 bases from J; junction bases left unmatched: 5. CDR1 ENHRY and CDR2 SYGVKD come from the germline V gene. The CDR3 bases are TGTGCCATCAGCCCCCGGACTAGCGGGGGCACCGGGGAGCTGTTTTTT. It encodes CAISPRTSGGTGELFF.

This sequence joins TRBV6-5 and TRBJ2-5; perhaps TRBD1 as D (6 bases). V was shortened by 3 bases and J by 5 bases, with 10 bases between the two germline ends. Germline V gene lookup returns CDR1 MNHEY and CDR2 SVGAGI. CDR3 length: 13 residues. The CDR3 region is CASSYRGMETQYF. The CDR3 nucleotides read TGTGCCAGCAGTTATAGGGGGATGGAGACCCAGTACTTC.

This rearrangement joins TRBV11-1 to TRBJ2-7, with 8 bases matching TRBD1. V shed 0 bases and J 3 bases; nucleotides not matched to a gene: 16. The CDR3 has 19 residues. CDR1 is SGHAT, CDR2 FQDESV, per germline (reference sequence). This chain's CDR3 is CASSLAEWDRMIWSYEQYF. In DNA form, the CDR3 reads TGTGCCAGCAGCTTAGCAGAGTGGGACAGGATGATATGGAGCTACGAGCAGTACTTC.

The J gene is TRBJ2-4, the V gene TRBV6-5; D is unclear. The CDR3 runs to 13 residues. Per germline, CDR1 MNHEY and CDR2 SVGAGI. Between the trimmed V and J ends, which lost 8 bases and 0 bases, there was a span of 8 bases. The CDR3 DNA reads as TGTGCCAGCGGGGAACAAGCCAAAAACATTCAGTACTTC. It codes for CASGEQAKNIQYF.

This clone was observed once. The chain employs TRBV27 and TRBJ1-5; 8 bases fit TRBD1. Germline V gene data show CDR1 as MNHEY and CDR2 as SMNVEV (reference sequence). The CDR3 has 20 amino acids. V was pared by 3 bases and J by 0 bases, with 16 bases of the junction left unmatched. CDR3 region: CASSLIGGTGEPYSNQPQHF. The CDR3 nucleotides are TGTGCCAGCAGTTTGATAGGGGGGACAGGAGAGCCGTATAGCAATCAGCCCCAGCATTTT.

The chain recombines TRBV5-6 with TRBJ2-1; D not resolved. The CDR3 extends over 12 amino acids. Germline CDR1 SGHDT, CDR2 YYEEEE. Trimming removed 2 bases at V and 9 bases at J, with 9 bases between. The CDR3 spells CASSLRVSEQFF. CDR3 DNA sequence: TGTGCCAGCAGCTTACGAGTTAGTGAGCAGTTCTTC.

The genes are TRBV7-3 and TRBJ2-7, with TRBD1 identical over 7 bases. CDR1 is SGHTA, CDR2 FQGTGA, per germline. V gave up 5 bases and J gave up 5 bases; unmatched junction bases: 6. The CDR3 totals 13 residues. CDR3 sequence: CASSEGQRHEQYF. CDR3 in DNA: TGTGCCAGCAGCGAGGGACAGAGACACGAGCAGTACTTC.

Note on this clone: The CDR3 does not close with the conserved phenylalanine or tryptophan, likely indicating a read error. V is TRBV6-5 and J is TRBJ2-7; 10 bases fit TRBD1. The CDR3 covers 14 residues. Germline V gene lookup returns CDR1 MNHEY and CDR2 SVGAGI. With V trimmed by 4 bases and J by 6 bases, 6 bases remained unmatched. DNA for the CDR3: TGTGCCAGCAGTTCCGACAGGGGGCGATTCGAGCAGTACATC. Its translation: CASSSDRGRFEQYI.

The DNA of the CDR3 is TGTGCCATCAGTCAGGGGTCTCAAGAGACCCAGTACTTC. It translates to CAISQGSQETQYF. The rearrangement joins TRBV10-3 to TRBJ2-5; D is possibly TRBD1 (6 bases). V lost 5 bases to trimming and J lost 2 bases, with 9 bases between them. From germline, CDR1 is ENHRY and CDR2 SYGVKD. The CDR3 length is 13 residues.

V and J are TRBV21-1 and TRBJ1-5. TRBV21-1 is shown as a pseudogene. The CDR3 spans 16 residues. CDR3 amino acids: CASSKGARCGNQPQHF. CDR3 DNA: TGTGCCAGCAGCAAAGGCGCCAGATGTGGCAATCAGCCCCAGCATTTT.

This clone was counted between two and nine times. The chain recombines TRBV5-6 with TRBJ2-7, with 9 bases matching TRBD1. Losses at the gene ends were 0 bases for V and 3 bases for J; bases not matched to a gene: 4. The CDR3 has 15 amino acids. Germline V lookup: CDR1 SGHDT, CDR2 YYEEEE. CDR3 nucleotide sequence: TGTGCCAGCAGCTTGGCGACGGACAGGGGCTACGAGCAGTACGTC. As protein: CASSLATDRGYEQYV.

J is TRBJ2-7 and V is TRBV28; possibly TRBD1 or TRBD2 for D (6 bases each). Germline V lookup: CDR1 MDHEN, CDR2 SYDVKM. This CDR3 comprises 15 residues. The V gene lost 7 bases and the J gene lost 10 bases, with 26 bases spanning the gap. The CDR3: CASTPFGGRGLHQYF. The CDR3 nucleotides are TGTGCCAGCACCCCTTTCGGCGGCAGGGGACTCCATCAGTACTTC.

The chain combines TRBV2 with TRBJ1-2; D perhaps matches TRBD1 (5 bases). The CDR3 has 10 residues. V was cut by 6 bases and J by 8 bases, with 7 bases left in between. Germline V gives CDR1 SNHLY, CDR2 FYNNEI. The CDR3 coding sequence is TGTGCCAGCAGGGCAGGGGGCTACACCTTC. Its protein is CASRAGGYTF.

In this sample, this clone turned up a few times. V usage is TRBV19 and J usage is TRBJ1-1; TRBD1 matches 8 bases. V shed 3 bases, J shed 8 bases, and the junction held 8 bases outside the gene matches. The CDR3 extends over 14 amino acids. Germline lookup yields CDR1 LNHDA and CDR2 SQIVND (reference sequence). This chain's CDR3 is CASSMRDRGSEAFF. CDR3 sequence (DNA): TGTGCCAGTAGTATGCGAGACAGGGGATCCGAAGCTTTCTTT.

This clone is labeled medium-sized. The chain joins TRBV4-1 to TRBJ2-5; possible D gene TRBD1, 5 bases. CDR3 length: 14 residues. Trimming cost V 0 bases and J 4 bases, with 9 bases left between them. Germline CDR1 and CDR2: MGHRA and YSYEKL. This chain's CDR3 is CASSQERTLETQYF. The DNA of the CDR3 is TGCGCCAGCAGCCAAGAACGGACATTAGAGACCCAGTACTTC.

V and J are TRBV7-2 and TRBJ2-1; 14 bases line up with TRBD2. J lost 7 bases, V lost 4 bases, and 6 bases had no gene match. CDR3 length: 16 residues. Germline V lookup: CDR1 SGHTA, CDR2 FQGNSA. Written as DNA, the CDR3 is TGTGCCAGCAGCTCTGCCGGGACTAGCGGGAGAAATGAGCAGTTCTTC. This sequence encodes CASSSAGTSGRNEQFF. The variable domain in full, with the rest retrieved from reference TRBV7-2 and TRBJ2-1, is GAGVSQSPSNKVTEKGKDVELRCDPISGHTALYWYRQSLGQGLEFLIYFQGNSAPDKSGLPSDRFSAERTGGSVSTLTIQRTQQEDSAVYLCASSSAGTSGRNEQFFGPGTRLTVL.